What follows describes a single TCR beta chain. Its antigen is currently unknown. The V end was cut by 4 bases, the J end by 0 bases, with 13 bases between. The CDR3 sequence is 16 residues long. Germline loops: CDR1 SGHNT, CDR2 YENEEA. The sample comes from a study of OX40 agonist ivuxolimab in advanced cancers. Study-level background: Ivuxolimab was delivered to patients intravenously every 2 weeks at doses spanning 0.01 to 10 mg/kg. With a range of roughly 20 to 80, age averaged 60 years, and about 80% were male. General observations from the study: The work left the antigen specificity of expanded peripheral T cells undetermined.

Libraries were prepared by immunoSEQ multiplex PCR; TCRdb keeps only in-frame clonotypes and omits some of them. The sample has approximately 60,000 clones, 84% seen once. Material: CD4+ or CD8+ T cells sorted from blood, obtained in a trial of the OX40 agonist ivuxolimab. The sequence derives from an adult with an advanced solid tumor such as melanoma, head and neck, liver or kidney cancer. The rearrangement joins TRBV11-3 to TRBJ2-1; the D gene is possibly TRBD1 (6 bases). CDR3 in amino acids: CASSSGQISSYNEQFF. DNA for the CDR3: TGTGCCAGCAGCTCGGGACAAATAAGCTCCTACAATGAGCAGTTCTTC.